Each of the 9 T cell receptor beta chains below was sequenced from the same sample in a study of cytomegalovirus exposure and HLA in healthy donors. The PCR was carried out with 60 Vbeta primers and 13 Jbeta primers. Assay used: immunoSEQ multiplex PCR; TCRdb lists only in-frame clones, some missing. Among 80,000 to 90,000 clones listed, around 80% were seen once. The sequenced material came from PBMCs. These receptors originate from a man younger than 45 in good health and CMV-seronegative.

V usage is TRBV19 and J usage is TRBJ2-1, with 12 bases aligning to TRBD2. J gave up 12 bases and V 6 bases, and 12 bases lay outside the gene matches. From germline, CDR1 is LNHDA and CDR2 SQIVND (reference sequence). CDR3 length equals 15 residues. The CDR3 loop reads CASRETSGGPKGQFF. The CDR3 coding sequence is TGTGCCAGTAGGGAAACTAGCGGGGGGCCAAAGGGGCAGTTCTTC.

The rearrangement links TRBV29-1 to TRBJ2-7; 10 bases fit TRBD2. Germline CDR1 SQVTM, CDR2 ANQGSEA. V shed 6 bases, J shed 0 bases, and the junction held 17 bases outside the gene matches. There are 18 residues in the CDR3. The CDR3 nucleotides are TGCAGCGTCAATTTCCGACCTAGCGGGGGTTTCCACTCCTACGAGCAGTACTTC. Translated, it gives CSVNFRPSGGFHSYEQYF.

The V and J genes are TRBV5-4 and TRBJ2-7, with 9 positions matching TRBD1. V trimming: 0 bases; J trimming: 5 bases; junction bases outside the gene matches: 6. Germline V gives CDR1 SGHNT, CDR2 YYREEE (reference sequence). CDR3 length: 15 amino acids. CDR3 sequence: CASSLGQGDSHEQYF. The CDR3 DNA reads TGTGCCAGCAGCTTGGGACAGGGGGATTCCCACGAGCAGTACTTC.

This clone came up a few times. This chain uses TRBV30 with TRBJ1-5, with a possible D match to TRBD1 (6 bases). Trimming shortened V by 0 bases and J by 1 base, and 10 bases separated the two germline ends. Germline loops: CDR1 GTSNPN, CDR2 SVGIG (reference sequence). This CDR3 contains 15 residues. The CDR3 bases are TGTGCCTGGAGTGTAGGACAGTCGAGCAATCAGCCCCAGCATTTT. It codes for CAWSVGQSSNQPQHF.

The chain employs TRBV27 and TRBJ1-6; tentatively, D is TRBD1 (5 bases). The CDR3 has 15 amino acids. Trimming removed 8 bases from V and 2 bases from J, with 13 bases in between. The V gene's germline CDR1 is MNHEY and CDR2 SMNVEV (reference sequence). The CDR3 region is CASAGGLPYNSPLHF. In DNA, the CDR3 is TGTGCCAGCGCTGGGGGGTTGCCCTATAATTCACCCCTCCACTTT.

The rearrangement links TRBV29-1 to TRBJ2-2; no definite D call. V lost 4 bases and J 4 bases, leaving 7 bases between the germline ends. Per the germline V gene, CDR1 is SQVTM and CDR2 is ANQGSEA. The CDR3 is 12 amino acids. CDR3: CSVVYFTGELFF. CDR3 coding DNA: TGCAGCGTTGTTTATTTCACCGGGGAGCTGTTTTTT.

The CDR3 sequence: CAPREAFF. The CDR3 coding sequence is TGTGCCCCCAGAGAAGCTTTCTTT. The chain has TRBV30 and TRBJ1-1; D is undetermined. The CDR3 has 8 amino acids. The germline gives CDR1 GTSNPN, CDR2 SVGIG (reference sequence). V was trimmed by 8 bases and J by 8 bases, leaving 6 bases between them.

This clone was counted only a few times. CDR3 in amino acids: CASSLSRGVYNEQFF. As DNA, the CDR3 is TGTGCCAGCAGTTTATCACGGGGGGTCTACAATGAGCAGTTCTTC. The rearrangement uses TRBV27 and TRBJ2-1; 7 bases match TRBD2. There are 15 residues in the CDR3. The V gene end was trimmed by 0 bases and the J gene end by 3 bases; junction bases not matched to a gene: 2. Per the germline V gene, CDR1 is MNHEY and CDR2 is SMNVEV (reference sequence).

This CDR3 is CASSPQGEENTEAFF. CDR3 DNA sequence: TGTGCCAGCTCACCCCAGGGCGAAGAGAACACTGAAGCTTTCTTT. The chain joins TRBV18 to TRBJ1-1, with D perhaps matching TRBD1 (5 bases). V was shortened by 3 bases and J by 1 base, with 12 bases between the two germline ends. CDR3 length: 15 amino acids. The germline CDR1 and CDR2 sequences are KGHSH and LQKENI. The entire variable domain, with the rest obtained from reference TRBV18 and TRBJ1-1, is as follows: NAGVMQNPRHLVRRRGQEARLRCSPMKGHSHVYWYRQLPEEGLKFMVYLQKENIIDESGMPKERFSAEFPKEGPSILRIQQVVRGDSAAYFCASSPQGEENTEAFFGQGTRLTVV.